This T cell receptor beta chain was retrieved from a study of CD8+CD57+ T cells in acquired aplastic anemia. Across the whole study: Sorted cells (CD4+ and CD8+) yielded DNA amounts that averaged approximately 3.1 ug.

The CDR3 consists of 13 residues. The germline V and J ends were trimmed by 0 bases and 5 bases, with 10 bases remaining between them. Germline CDR1 is DFQATT and CDR2 is SNEGSKA (reference sequence). The use of genomic DNA as template underpinned the TCR beta VDJ and CDR3 profiling. MiXCR was run by TCRdb on the reads, yielding one entry per CDR3 protein. Of some 170,000 distinct CDR3 sequences in the sample, 40% to 50% were seen once. Before being chosen for sequencing, patients had shown CD8+CD57+ cell expansion by flow cytometry. The diagnosis in all patients was severe acquired aplastic anemia. The specimen was sorted CD4+, CD8+, or CD8+CD57+ T cells (not recorded which) from PBMCs. The sequence came from a human donor with aplastic anemia. The V call is TRBV20-1, the J call TRBJ2-5; D might be TRBD2 (6 bases). CDR3 sequence (DNA): TGCAGTGCTAGAGACCGCGGGATGGAGACCCAGTACTTC. Its translation is CSARDRGMETQYF.